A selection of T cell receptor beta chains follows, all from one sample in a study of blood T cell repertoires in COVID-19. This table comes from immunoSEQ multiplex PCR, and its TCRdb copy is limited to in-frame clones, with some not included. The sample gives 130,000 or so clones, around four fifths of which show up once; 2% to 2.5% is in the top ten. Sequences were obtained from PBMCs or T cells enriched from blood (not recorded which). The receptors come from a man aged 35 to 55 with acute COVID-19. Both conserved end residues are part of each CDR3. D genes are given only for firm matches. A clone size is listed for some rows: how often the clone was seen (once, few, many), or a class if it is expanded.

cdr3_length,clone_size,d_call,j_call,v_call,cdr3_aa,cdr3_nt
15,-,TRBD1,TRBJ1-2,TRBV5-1,CASSPDGQGAKGYTF,TGCGCCAGCAGCCCAGATGGACAGGGGGCGAAGGGCTACACCTTC
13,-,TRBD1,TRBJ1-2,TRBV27,CASSPTGRDGYTF,TGTGCCAGCAGCCCGACAGGGCGTGATGGCTACACCTTC
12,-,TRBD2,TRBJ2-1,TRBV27,CASSSPGGEQFF,TGTGCCAGCAGTTCACCGGGAGGTGAGCAGTTCTTC
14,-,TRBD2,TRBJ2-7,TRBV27,CASSFLAGLHEQYF,TGTGCCAGCAGTTTCCTAGCGGGGCTACACGAGCAGTACTTC
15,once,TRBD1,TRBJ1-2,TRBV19,CASSSGTGANYGYTF,TGTGCCAGTAGTTCCGGGACAGGGGCGAACTATGGCTACACCTTC
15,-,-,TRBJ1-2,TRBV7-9,CASSPKGGEGNGYTF,TGTGCCAGCAGCCCCAAAGGCGGGGAAGGAAATGGCTACACCTTC
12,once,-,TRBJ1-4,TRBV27,CATGVGNEKLFF,TGTGCCACGGGAGTAGGGAATGAAAAACTGTTTTTT
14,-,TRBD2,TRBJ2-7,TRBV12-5,CASVEGLADGEQYF,TGTGCTAGTGTTGAGGGACTAGCGGACGGCGAGCAGTACTTC
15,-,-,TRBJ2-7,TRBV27,CASRRAGTQTYEQYF,TGTGCCAGCAGGCGAGCCGGGACACAAACCTACGAGCAGTACTTC
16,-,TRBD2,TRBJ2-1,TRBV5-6,CASSLNGLAGYNEQFF,TGTGCCAGCAGCTTAAATGGACTAGCGGGTTACAATGAGCAGTTCTTC
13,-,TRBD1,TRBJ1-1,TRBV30,CACDRGLSTEAFF,TGTGCCTGCGACAGGGGGTTGAGCACTGAAGCTTTCTTT
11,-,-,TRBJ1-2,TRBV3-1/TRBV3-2,CASSRESGYTF,TGTGCCAGCAGCCGTGAGTCTGGCTACACCTTC
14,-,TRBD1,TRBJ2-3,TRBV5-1,CASSRTGATDTQYF,TGCGCCAGCAGCCGGACAGGGGCAACAGATACGCAGTATTTT
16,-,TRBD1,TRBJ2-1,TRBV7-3,CASSLMGNRGGNEQFF,TGTGCCAGCAGCTTAATGGGGAACAGGGGTGGAAATGAGCAGTTCTTC
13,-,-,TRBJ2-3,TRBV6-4,CASSLTGKDTQYF,TGTGCCAGCAGCTTAACCGGGAAAGATACGCAGTATTTT
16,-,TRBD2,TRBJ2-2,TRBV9,CASASYSGRVTGELFF,TGTGCCAGCGCCTCCTATAGCGGGAGGGTCACCGGGGAGCTGTTTTTT
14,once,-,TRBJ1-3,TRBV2,CASSEGAGGNTIYF,TGTGCCAGCAGTGAAGGGGCAGGCGGAAACACCATATATTTT
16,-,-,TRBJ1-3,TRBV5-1,CASSLVAGDSGNTIYF,TGCGCCAGCAGCTTGGTAGCCGGGGATAGTGGAAACACCATATATTTT
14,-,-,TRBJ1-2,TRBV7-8,CASSAGLTNYGYTF,TGTGCCAGCAGCGCGGGACTGACTAACTATGGCTACACCTTC
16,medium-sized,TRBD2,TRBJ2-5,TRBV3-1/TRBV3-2,CASSPTGPGREETQYF,TGTGCCAGCAGCCCGACGGGACCGGGGAGGGAAGAGACCCAGTACTTC
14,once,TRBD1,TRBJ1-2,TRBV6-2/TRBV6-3,CASSSGTEIYGYTF,TGTGCCAGCAGTTCGGGGACAGAAATCTATGGCTACACCTTC
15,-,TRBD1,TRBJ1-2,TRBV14,CASSPGDRGHYGYTF,TGTGCCAGCAGCCCGGGGGACAGGGGCCACTATGGCTACACCTTC
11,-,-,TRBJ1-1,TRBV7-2,CATTGGTEAFF,TGTGCCACAACGGGGGGAACTGAAGCTTTCTTT
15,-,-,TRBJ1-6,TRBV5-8,CASSLTSGRGSPLHF,TGTGCCAGCAGCCTAACCTCCGGGAGGGGATCACCCCTCCACTTT
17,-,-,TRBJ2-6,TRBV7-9,CASSYSGSSSGANVLTF,TGTGCCAGCAGCTATTCAGGAAGTTCCTCTGGGGCCAACGTCCTGACTTTC
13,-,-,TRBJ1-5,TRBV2,CASTQGLNQPQHF,TGTGCCAGCACTCAGGGGCTCAATCAGCCCCAGCATTTT
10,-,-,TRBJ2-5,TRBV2,CAQAGETQYF,TGTGCCCAGGCAGGGGAGACCCAGTACTTC
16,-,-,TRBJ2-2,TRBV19,CASSPRLTSSGGELFF,TGTGCCAGTAGTCCCCGATTGACTAGTTCCGGGGGGGAGCTGTTTTTT
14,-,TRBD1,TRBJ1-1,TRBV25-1,CASSAGTVNTEAFF,TGTGCCAGCAGCGCCGGGACAGTGAACACTGAAGCTTTCTTT
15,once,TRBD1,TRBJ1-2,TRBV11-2,CASSLERGLNYGYTF,TGTGCCAGCAGCTTAGAAAGGGGGCTTAACTATGGCTACACCTTC
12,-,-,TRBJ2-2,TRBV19,CASSIPHGELFF,TGTGCCAGTAGTATCCCACACGGGGAGCTGTTTTTT
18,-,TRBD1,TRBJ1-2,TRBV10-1,CASSESKTGAPSNYGYTF,TGCGCCAGCAGTGAGTCGAAAACAGGGGCCCCGTCAAACTATGGCTACACCTTC
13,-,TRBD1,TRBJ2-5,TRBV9,CASSVDRGETQYF,TGTGCCAGCAGCGTCGACAGGGGAGAGACCCAGTACTTC